This T cell receptor (beta chain) was identified in a study of cytomegalovirus exposure and HLA in healthy donors. General study points: Rarity marked most TCR sequences, yet some public TCRs occurred in many donors. Based on reports, TCR beta sequences accurately predicted HLA-A and HLA-B alleles for most subjects.

Points on this clone: Its specificity is not known.

The germline V and J ends were trimmed by 3 bases and 1 base, with 9 bases remaining between them. Germline values: CDR1 GTSNPN, CDR2 SVGIG (reference sequence). There are 13 residues in the CDR3. In the PCR, 60 Vbeta and 13 Jbeta primers were used. Study processing details: A follow-up analysis tallied some 80 million unique TCR beta chains, roughly 11 million shared. Produced via immunoSEQ multiplex PCR; TCRdb's table is partial and in-frame only. V and J calls and clone size are given by that table; D and trimming were obtained from the DNA. The profile shows about 150,000 clones, around 75% of them singletons.

Sample: PBMCs. This clonotype was sampled from a man aged 25-45 years in good health and CMV-seropositive. The chain has TRBV30 and TRBJ1-1, with D possibly TRBD1 on 5 matching bases. Here the CDR3 DNA reads TGTGCCTGGAGCAGACAGCCGAACACTGAAGCTTTCTTT. Encoded protein: CAWSRQPNTEAFF.